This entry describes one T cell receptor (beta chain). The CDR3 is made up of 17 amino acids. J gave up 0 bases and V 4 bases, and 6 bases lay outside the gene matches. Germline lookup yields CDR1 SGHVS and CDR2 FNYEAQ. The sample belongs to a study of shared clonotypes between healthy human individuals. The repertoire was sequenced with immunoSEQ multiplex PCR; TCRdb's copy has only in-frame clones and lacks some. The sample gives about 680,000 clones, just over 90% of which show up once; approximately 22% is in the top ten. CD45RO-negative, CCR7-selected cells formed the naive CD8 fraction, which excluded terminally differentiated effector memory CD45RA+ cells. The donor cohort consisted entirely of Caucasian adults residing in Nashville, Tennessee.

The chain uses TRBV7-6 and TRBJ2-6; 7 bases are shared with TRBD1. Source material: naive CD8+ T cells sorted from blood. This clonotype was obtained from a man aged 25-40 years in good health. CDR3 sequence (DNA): TGTGCCAGCAGCTCCGGACAGGCCCGCTCTGGGGCCAACGTCCTGACTTTC. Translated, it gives CASSSGQARSGANVLTF.